Detailed here is one T cell receptor (beta chain). Regarding treatment: oral pan-JAK inhibitor, 5-10 mg twice daily. Peripheral blood samples and lesional scalp punch biopsies were obtained from alopecia areata patients. V gave up 6 bases and J gave up 5 bases, with 10 bases separating them. The CDR3 is 12 amino acids. Looked up from germline, CDR1 is MNHNS and CDR2 is SASEGT. This entry is derived from a study of CD8+ T cells in alopecia areata. Once RNA had been extracted, it was reverse transcribed into cDNA to act as the sequencing template. Profiled with immunoSEQ multiplex PCR; TCRdb holds only in-frame clones, not every one. The table lists approximately 160,000 clones, approximately 60% of them singletons.

This chain uses TRBV6-1 with TRBJ2-5, with D unclear. The receptor was isolated from a human donor with alopecia areata. The sample consisted of CD4+ T cells sorted from blood, taken at week 24, from a patient treated with tofacitinib. The chain's CDR3 is CASSPLGETQYF. CDR3 nucleotides: TGTGCCAGCAGCCCTTTGGGGGAGACCCAGTACTTC.